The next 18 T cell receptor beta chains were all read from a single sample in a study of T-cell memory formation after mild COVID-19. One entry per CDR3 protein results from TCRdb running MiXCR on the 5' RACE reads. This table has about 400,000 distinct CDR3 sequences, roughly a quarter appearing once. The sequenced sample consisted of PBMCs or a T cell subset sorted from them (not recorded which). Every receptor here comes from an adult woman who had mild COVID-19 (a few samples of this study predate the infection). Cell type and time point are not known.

The DNA of the CDR3 is TGTGCCAGCAGCCCACGGATAGGCCTCAACAATGAGCAGTTCTTC. Its translation is CASSPRIGLNNEQFF. The chain uses TRBV4-2 and TRBJ2-1, with unresolved D. This CDR3 has 15 residues. V was cut by 4 bases and J by 5 bases, with 15 bases left in between. The V gene's germline CDR1 is LGHNA and CDR2 YNFKEQ.

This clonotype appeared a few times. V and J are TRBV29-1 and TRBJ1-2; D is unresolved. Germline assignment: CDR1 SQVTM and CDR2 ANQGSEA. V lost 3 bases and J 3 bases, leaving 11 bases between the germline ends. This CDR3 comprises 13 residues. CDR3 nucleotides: TGCAGCGTTGAGGGCCAAACCCACTATGGCTACACCTTC. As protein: CSVEGQTHYGYTF.

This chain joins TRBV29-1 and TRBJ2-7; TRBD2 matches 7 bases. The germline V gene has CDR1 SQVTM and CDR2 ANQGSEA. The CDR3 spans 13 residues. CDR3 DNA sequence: TGCAGTGGAGGATGGGGGGGTTCCTACGAGCAGTACTTC. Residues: CSGGWGGSYEQYF.

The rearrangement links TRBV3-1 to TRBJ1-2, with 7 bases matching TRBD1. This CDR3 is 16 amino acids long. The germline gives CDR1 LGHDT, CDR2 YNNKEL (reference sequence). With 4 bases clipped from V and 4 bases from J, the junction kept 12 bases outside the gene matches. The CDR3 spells CASSRQGRNPFYGYTF. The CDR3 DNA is TGTGCCAGCAGCCGACAGGGTCGGAACCCGTTCTATGGCTACACCTTC.

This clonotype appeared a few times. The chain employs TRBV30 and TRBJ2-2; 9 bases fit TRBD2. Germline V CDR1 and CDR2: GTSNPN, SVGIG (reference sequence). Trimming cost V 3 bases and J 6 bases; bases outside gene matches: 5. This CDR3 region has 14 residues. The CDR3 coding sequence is TGTGCCTGGAGCGTTCGACTAGCGGCCGGGGAGCTGTTTTTT. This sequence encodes CAWSVRLAAGELFF.

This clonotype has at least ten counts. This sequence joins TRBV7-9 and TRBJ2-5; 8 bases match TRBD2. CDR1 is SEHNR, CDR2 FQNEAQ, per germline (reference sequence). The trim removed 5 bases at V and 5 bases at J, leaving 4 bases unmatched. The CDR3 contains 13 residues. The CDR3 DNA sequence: TGTGCCAGCAGCCAAGGGACTAGGGAGACCCAGTACTTC. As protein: CASSQGTRETQYF.

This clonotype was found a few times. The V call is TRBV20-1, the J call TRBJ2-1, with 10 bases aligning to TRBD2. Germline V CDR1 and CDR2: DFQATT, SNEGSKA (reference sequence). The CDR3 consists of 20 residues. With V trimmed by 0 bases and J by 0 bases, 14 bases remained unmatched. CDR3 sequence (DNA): TGCAGTGCTAGAGATCTGTCTAGCGGGAGCCCCCTGAGCTCCTACAATGAGCAGTTCTTC. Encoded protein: CSARDLSSGSPLSSYNEQFF.

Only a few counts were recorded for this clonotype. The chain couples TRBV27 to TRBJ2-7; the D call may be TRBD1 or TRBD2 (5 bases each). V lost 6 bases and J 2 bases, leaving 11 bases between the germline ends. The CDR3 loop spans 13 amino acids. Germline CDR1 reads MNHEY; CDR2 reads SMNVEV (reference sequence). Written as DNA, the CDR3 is TGTGCCAGCAGCAGGGACGGGACCTACGAGCAGTACTTC. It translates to CASSRDGTYEQYF.

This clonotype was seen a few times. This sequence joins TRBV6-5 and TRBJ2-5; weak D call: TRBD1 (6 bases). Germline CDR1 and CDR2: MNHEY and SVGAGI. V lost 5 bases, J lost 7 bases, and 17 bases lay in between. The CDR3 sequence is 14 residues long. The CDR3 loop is CASSPRQVQGTQYF. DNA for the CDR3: TGTGCCAGCAGTCCCCGACAGGTCCAGGGGACCCAGTACTTC.

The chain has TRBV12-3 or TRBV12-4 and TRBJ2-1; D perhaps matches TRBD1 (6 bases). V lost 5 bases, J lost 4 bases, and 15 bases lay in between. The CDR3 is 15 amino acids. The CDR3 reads CASSPPDSPYNEQFF. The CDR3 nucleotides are TGTGCCAGCAGTCCCCCGGACAGTCCGTACAATGAGCAGTTCTTC.

CDR3 nucleotides: TGCAGTGCTAGTGCTCATAGCAATCAGCCCCAGCATTTT. Protein: CSASAHSNQPQHF. The chain links TRBV20-1 to TRBJ1-5; D call uncertain. This CDR3 has 13 residues. Trimming removed 3 bases at V and 0 bases at J, with 6 bases between. The germline V gene has CDR1 DFQATT and CDR2 SNEGSKA (reference sequence).

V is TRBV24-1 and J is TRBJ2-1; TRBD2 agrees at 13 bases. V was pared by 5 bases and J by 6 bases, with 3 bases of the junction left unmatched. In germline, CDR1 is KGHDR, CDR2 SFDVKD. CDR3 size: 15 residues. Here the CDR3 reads CATSATSGRANEQFF. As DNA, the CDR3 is TGTGCCACCAGTGCCACTAGCGGGAGGGCCAATGAGCAGTTCTTC.

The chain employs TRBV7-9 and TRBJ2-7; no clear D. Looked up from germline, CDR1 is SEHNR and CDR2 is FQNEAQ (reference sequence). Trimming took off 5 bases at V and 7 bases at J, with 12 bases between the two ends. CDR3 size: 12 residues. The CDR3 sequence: CASSPRMWEQYF. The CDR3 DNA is TGTGCCAGCAGCCCCCGGATGTGGGAGCAGTACTTC. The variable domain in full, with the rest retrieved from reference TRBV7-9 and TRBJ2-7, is DTGVSQNPRHKITKRGQNVTFRCDPISEHNRLYWYRQTLGQGPEFLTYFQNEAQLEKSRLLSDRFSAERPKGSFSTLEIQRTEQGDSAMYLCASSPRMWEQYFGPGTRLTVT.

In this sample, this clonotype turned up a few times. CDR3 nucleotides: TGCGCCAGCAGCTTTAAACCCGGGGGGGGAAATGAGCAGTTCTTC. Translating gives CASSFKPGGGNEQFF. The V call is TRBV5-1, the J call TRBJ2-1; 8 nucleotides align to TRBD2. The germline gives CDR1 SGHRS, CDR2 YFSETQ. Trimming took 2 bases from V and 7 from J; bases not matched to a gene: 8. The CDR3 consists of 15 residues.

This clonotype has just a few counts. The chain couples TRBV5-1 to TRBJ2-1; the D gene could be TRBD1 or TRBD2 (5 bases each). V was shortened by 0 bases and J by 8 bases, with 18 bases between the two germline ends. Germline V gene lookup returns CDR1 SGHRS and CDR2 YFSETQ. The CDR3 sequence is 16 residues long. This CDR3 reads CASSLARGAVRDEQFF. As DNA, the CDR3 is TGCGCCAGCAGCTTGGCCCGAGGGGCGGTACGGGATGAGCAGTTCTTC.

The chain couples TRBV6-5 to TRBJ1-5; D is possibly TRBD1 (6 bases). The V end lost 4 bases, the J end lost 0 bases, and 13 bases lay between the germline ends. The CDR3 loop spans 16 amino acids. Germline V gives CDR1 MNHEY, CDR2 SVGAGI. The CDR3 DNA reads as TGTGCCAGCAGTTCCGGACAGACTTATAGCAATCAGCCCCAGCATTTT. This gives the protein CASSSGQTYSNQPQHF.

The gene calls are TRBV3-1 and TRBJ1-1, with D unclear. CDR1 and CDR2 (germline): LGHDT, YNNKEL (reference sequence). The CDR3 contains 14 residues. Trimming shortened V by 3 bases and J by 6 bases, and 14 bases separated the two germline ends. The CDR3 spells CASSHPPDRAEAFF. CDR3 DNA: TGTGCCAGCAGCCACCCTCCGGATAGGGCTGAAGCTTTCTTT.

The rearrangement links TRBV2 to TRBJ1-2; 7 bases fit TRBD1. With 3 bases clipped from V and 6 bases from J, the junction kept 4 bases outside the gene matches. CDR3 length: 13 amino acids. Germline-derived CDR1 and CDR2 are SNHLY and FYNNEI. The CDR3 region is CASSEQGVDGYTF. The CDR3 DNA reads TGTGCCAGCAGTGAGCAGGGGGTCGATGGCTACACCTTC.